Following are 32 T cell receptor beta chains from one sample sequenced in a study of CD8+ T cells in alopecia areata. RNA was extracted and reverse transcribed into cDNA as the sequencing template. TCRdb's table, derived via immunoSEQ multiplex PCR, lists solely in-frame clones and lacks some. The sample includes about 130,000 clones, about 50% of them seen just once. The sample was CD8+ T cells sorted from blood, taken at week 0. The receptor source for this set is a human donor with alopecia areata.

The CDR3 DNA is TGTGCCAGCAGTTTAAAGGGACCCCGCTACAATGAGCAGTTCTTC. Encoded protein: CASSLKGPRYNEQFF. The V call is TRBV27, the J call TRBJ2-1; D may be TRBD1 or TRBD2 (5 bases each). Looked up from germline, CDR1 is MNHEY and CDR2 is SMNVEV (reference sequence). The germline V and J ends were trimmed by 2 bases and 3 bases, with 11 bases remaining between them. This CDR3 is built from 15 residues.

The chain carries TRBV27 and TRBJ1-2; TRBD1 is a possible D gene (6 bases). The CDR3 loop spans 13 amino acids. V lost 6 bases, J lost 4 bases, and 12 bases lay in between. Germline loops: CDR1 MNHEY, CDR2 SMNVEV (reference sequence). The CDR3 loop is CASSLGGGYGYTF. CDR3 nucleotides: TGTGCCAGCAGCCTCGGAGGGGGCTATGGCTACACCTTC.

J is TRBJ2-1 and V is TRBV7-9, with 8 bases that match TRBD2. J lost 0 bases, V lost 7 bases, and 17 bases had no gene match. Germline V gives CDR1 SEHNR, CDR2 FQNEAQ (reference sequence). The CDR3 is made up of 19 amino acids. The CDR3 DNA follows: TGTGCCAGCACCCCTTATCCCAGCGGGGGCCCCTACTCCTACAATGAGCAGTTCTTC. It is translated as CASTPYPSGGPYSYNEQFF.

This clone was seen more than once but under ten times. The V and J genes are TRBV6-5 and TRBJ1-6; 10 bases match TRBD1. There are 12 residues in the CDR3. Germline V CDR1 and CDR2: MNHEY, SVGAGI. Germline trimming cut 6 bases from V and 10 bases from J; bases unmatched to any gene: 0. In DNA form, the CDR3 reads TGTGCCAGCAGGGGACAGGGGTCACCCCTCCACTTT. Translation gives CASRGQGSPLHF.

The V gene is TRBV5-6, the J gene TRBJ2-1, with D uncertain. Germline-derived CDR1 and CDR2 are SGHDT and YYEEEE. The length of the CDR3 is 14 residues. The V end was cut by 4 bases, the J end by 8 bases, with 16 bases between. In nucleotides, the CDR3 is TGTGCCAGCAGCCACGAGAGTGCTTGGGATGAGCAGTTCTTC. Encoded protein: CASSHESAWDEQFF.

This clone occurred a few times. This sequence joins TRBV10-3 and TRBJ2-1; TRBD2 matches 10 bases. Trimming took 10 bases from V and 5 from J; bases not matched to a gene: 8. The length of the CDR3 is 14 residues. Germline assignment: CDR1 ENHRY and CDR2 SYGVKD. The CDR3 bases are TGTGCCACCGCCGTAGCGGGGGGCGACAATGAGCAGTTCTTC. It translates to CATAVAGGDNEQFF.

The chain has TRBV4-1 and TRBJ1-2; D gene ambiguous. Germline V gives CDR1 MGHRA, CDR2 YSYEKL. The V end was cut by 3 bases, the J end by 4 bases, with 9 bases between. CDR3 size: 13 residues. CDR3 sequence reads: CASSQGGSYGYTF. The DNA for the CDR3 is TGCGCCAGCAGCCAGGGAGGATCCTATGGCTACACCTTC.

The rearrangement links TRBV4-3 to TRBJ2-2, with D perhaps matching TRBD1 (6 bases). V was trimmed by 3 bases and J by 0 bases, leaving 11 bases between them. Germline CDR1 is LGHNA and CDR2 is YSLEER. The CDR3 is made up of 16 amino acids. The CDR3 DNA follows: TGCGCCAGCAGCCAGGGACATCCCGCGAACACCGGGGAGCTGTTTTTT. Its translation is CASSQGHPANTGELFF.

The rearrangement joins TRBV7-8 to TRBJ2-1, with D uncertain. The CDR3 length is 14 residues. Trimming cost V 5 bases and J 8 bases, with 16 bases left between them. Germline V lookup: CDR1 SGHVS, CDR2 FQNEAQ. Written as DNA, the CDR3 is TGTGCCAGCAGCCTCCCTTTTAGGGATCATGAGCAGTTCTTC. Protein: CASSLPFRDHEQFF.

The CDR3 DNA follows: TGCAGCGTTGTCGATAGCGGGGGGACCGACGAGCAGTACTTC. Translation gives CSVVDSGGTDEQYF. The chain recombines TRBV29-1 with TRBJ2-7; 10 bases agree with TRBD2. With 4 bases clipped from V and 5 bases from J, the junction kept 8 bases outside the gene matches. The germline V gene encodes CDR1 SQVTM and CDR2 ANQGSEA. The CDR3 length is 14 residues.

The table lists this clone with a few counts. DNA for the CDR3: TGCAGCGTTGAAGACCCCCAGGGAAATCACGAGCAGTACTTC. Translated, it gives CSVEDPQGNHEQYF. The chain links TRBV29-1 to TRBJ2-7, with D perhaps TRBD1 (5 bases). CDR1 SQVTM and CDR2 ANQGSEA come from the germline V gene. V lost 0 bases, J lost 5 bases, and 14 bases lay in between. The CDR3 spans 14 residues.

J is TRBJ1-2 and V is TRBV5-6; 9 bases align to TRBD1. The germline gives CDR1 SGHDT, CDR2 YYEEEE. V lost 0 bases and J lost 4; bases outside the gene matches: 1. The CDR3 sequence is 14 residues long. CDR3 bases: TGTGCCAGCAGCTTGGGGACAGGGGCCTATGGCTACACCTTC. This sequence encodes CASSLGTGAYGYTF.

This clone occurred once. V is TRBV30 and J is TRBJ2-7; D is uncertain. This CDR3 contains 12 residues. Germline values: CDR1 GTSNPN, CDR2 SVGIG (reference sequence). Deletions cut 0 bases from V and 2 bases from J, with 5 bases between. Here the CDR3 reads CAWSVGTYEQYF. For the CDR3, the DNA is TGTGCCTGGAGTGTGGGAACCTACGAGCAGTACTTC.

This clone is a singleton in its sample. J is TRBJ2-2 and V is TRBV25-1; TRBD1 might be the D (6 bases). Germline loops: CDR1 MGHDK, CDR2 SYGVNS. The length of the CDR3 is 11 residues. The V gene lost 7 bases and the J gene lost 8 bases, with 8 bases spanning the gap. The CDR3 spells CASTRGGELFF. DNA of the CDR3: TGTGCCAGCACCAGGGGTGGGGAGCTGTTTTTT.

The chain recombines TRBV5-1 with TRBJ2-5; D is perhaps TRBD1 (6 bases). Germline CDR1 and CDR2: SGHRS and YFSETQ. V gave up 4 bases and J gave up 5 bases, with 24 bases separating them. The CDR3 has 17 residues. CDR3 sequence (DNA): TGCGCCAGCAGCGTCCAAAAAGGACAGCCGCACTTCGAGACCCAGTACTTC. Amino acids: CASSVQKGQPHFETQYF.

The genes are TRBV5-4 and TRBJ2-5; D gene uncertain. Germline CDR1 is SGHNT and CDR2 is YYREEE (reference sequence). The V and J ends lost 2 bases and 1 base respectively, with 6 bases between them. The CDR3 consists of 13 residues. CDR3 in DNA: TGTGCCAGCAGCTTACAGCCCCAAGAGACCCAGTACTTC. Amino acids: CASSLQPQETQYF.

By share, this clone ranks as medium-sized. V gene TRBV30 combines with J gene TRBJ2-2; possibly TRBD2 for D (5 bases). Germline V CDR1 and CDR2: GTSNPN, SVGIG (reference sequence). Trimming shortened V by 1 base and J by 7 bases, and 13 bases separated the two germline ends. The CDR3 covers 14 residues. The CDR3 protein is CAWSEGLAGGELFF. CDR3 DNA: TGTGCCTGGAGTGAAGGCCTAGCAGGCGGGGAGCTGTTTTTT.

The chain uses TRBV7-2 and TRBJ2-5; weak D call: TRBD1 (5 bases). V lost 4 bases and J 6 bases, leaving 15 bases between the germline ends. The CDR3 runs to 14 residues. Germline CDR1 is SGHTA and CDR2 is FQGNSA. In nucleotides, the CDR3 is TGTGCCAGCAGCTGGCTGGGGCGTACAAAGACCCAGTACTTC. Amino acid sequence: CASSWLGRTKTQYF.

This clone came up a few times. The rearrangement links TRBV11-2 to TRBJ2-7, with 8 bases identical to TRBD2. The length of the CDR3 is 15 residues. Germline CDR1 is SGHAT and CDR2 is FQNNGV. V was pared by 2 bases and J by 4 bases, with 7 bases of the junction left unmatched. Here the CDR3 DNA reads TGTGCCAGCAGCTTACGGCGGGGGGCCGTTTACGAGCAGTACTTC. This codes for CASSLRRGAVYEQYF.

This rearrangement joins TRBV5-8 to TRBJ2-3, with unresolved D. V lost 5 bases and J 2 bases, leaving 3 bases between the germline ends. Per germline, CDR1 SGHTS and CDR2 YDEGEE. The CDR3 loop spans 11 amino acids. DNA for the CDR3: TGTGCCAGCAGAACCACAGATACGCAGTATTTT. Translation: CASRTTDTQYF. The whole variable domain, remainder taken from reference TRBV5-8 and TRBJ2-3, is EAGVTQSPTHLIKTRGQQATLRCSPISGHTSVYWYQQALGLGLQFLLWYDEGEERNRGNFPPRFSGRQFPNYSSELNVNALELEDSALYLCASRTTDTQYFGPGTRLTVL.

Concerning this clone: This specimen includes other DNA sequences encoding the same CDR3. The V and J genes are TRBV5-4 and TRBJ2-7, with D unclear. Germline V gives CDR1 SGHNT, CDR2 YYREEE (reference sequence). The CDR3 consists of 12 residues. Trimming left V 0 bases short and J 4 bases short, with 5 bases between. CDR3 in amino acids: CASSLGGYEQYF. The CDR3 DNA reads TGTGCCAGCAGCTTGGGGGGATACGAGCAGTACTTC.

V usage is TRBV18 and J usage is TRBJ1-5, with 9 bases identical to TRBD1. V shed 3 bases and J 4 bases; nucleotides not matched to a gene: 1. CDR1 KGHSH and CDR2 LQKENI come from the germline V gene. CDR3 length equals 14 residues. Written as DNA, the CDR3 is TGTGCCAGCTCACCGGGACAGGGTAATCAGCCCCAGCATTTT. It yields the protein CASSPGQGNQPQHF.

The genes are TRBV7-9 and TRBJ1-2, with D possibly TRBD1 on 6 matching bases. Germline CDR1 is SEHNR and CDR2 is FQNEAQ (reference sequence). The V end was cut by 1 base, the J end by 7 bases, with 13 bases between. The CDR3 loop spans 14 amino acids. CDR3 protein: CASSLDGGVSGYTF. CDR3 nucleotides: TGTGCCAGCAGCTTAGACGGGGGCGTAAGTGGCTACACCTTC.

The chain is built from TRBV7-8 and TRBJ2-1, with D possibly matching TRBD2 (5 bases). Trimming removed 5 bases from V and 9 bases from J, with 8 bases in between. CDR1 is SGHVS and CDR2 is FQNEAQ in the germline V gene. This CDR3 contains 11 residues. CDR3 sequence: CASSPLAEQFF. The CDR3 DNA reads TGTGCCAGCAGCCCCCTAGCTGAGCAGTTCTTC.

A few counts support this clone. The chain links TRBV29-1 to TRBJ2-5; D might be TRBD1 (6 bases). This CDR3 comprises 11 residues. V was clipped by 2 bases and J by 8 bases, with 9 bases between them. The V gene's germline CDR1 is SQVTM and CDR2 ANQGSEA. The CDR3 reads CSVERDTTQYF. The CDR3 DNA reads TGCAGCGTTGAAAGGGACACCACCCAGTACTTC. The whole variable domain, remainder taken from reference TRBV29-1 and TRBJ2-5, is SAVISQKPSRDICQRGTSLTIQCQVDSQVTMMFWYRQQPGQSLTLIATANQGSEATYESGFVIDKFPISRPNLTFSTLTVSNMSPEDSSIYLCSVERDTTQYFGPGTRLLVL.

This chain joins TRBV7-9 and TRBJ1-2; D gene ambiguous. Trimming stripped 6 bases from V and 4 bases from J, with 12 bases between. There are 13 residues in the CDR3. The germline V gene encodes CDR1 SEHNR and CDR2 FQNEAQ (reference sequence). The DNA of the CDR3 is TGTGCCAGCAGGTCATCGGGGAGCTATGGCTACACCTTC. Residues: CASRSSGSYGYTF.

The chain uses TRBV7-9 and TRBJ1-2, with 8 bases aligning to TRBD1. In germline, CDR1 is SEHNR, CDR2 FQNEAQ (reference sequence). The CDR3 consists of 12 residues. V dropped 5 bases and J dropped 8; count of bases not matched to a gene: 4. DNA for the CDR3: TGTGCCAGCAGCACGACAGGGGTCGGCTACACCTTC. It codes for CASSTTGVGYTF.

This rearrangement joins TRBV6-5 to TRBJ2-2, with 8 bases that match TRBD1. CDR1 MNHEY and CDR2 SVGAGI come from the germline V gene. The CDR3 has 15 residues. After removal of 2 bases from V and 3 bases from J, the junction contained 2 bases not matched to a gene. CDR3 nucleotides: TGTGCCAGCAGTTACGCACAGGGGGACACCGGGGAGCTGTTTTTT. This codes for CASSYAQGDTGELFF.

The genes are TRBV4-3 and TRBJ2-5; a possible D gene is TRBD1 (6 bases). Looked up from germline, CDR1 is LGHNA and CDR2 is YSLEER. Trimming stripped 0 bases from V and 11 bases from J, with 16 bases between. The CDR3 loop spans 14 amino acids. The CDR3 bases are TGCGCCAGCAGCCAAGAGAACCAAGCAGGGGAACAGTACTTC. It translates to CASSQENQAGEQYF.

The chain is built from TRBV6-5 and TRBJ2-6, with D uncertain. CDR3 length: 11 amino acids. The germline gives CDR1 MNHEY, CDR2 SVGAGI. Trimming cost V 8 bases and J 4 bases, with 3 bases left between them. CDR3 loop: CASYGANVLTF. In DNA form, the CDR3 reads TGTGCCAGCTACGGGGCCAACGTCCTGACTTTC.

V usage is TRBV2 and J usage is TRBJ2-1; D is ambiguous. V was shortened by 5 bases and J by 5 bases, with 1 base between the two germline ends. Germline CDR1 SNHLY, CDR2 FYNNEI. The CDR3 contains 10 residues. The CDR3 here is CASSHNEQFF. CDR3 nucleotides: TGTGCCAGCAGTCACAATGAGCAGTTCTTC.

The chain links TRBV19 to TRBJ1-2; no definite D call. This CDR3 has 14 amino acids. Germline V gene sequence: CDR1 LNHDA, CDR2 SQIVND (reference sequence). V dropped 6 bases and J dropped 8 bases, with 19 bases sitting between them. The CDR3 DNA follows: TGTGCCAGTAGAGAACCTCAGGAATATGAAGGCTACACCTTC. This encodes CASREPQEYEGYTF.